Listed below are T cell receptor beta chains from one sample, sequenced in a study of cytomegalovirus exposure and HLA in healthy donors. Method: immunoSEQ multiplex PCR; TCRdb's copy keeps in-frame clones and lacks some. The sample records about 260,000 clones, just under 85% being singletons. Sequencing was done on a sample of PBMCs. These receptors were taken from a woman between 40 and 55 years old in good health and CMV-seropositive. Each CDR3 is given with its conserved first and last residue. D genes are given only for firm matches. The listing skips clone size in some rows; elsewhere it reads once, few, many or a size class.

d_gene: .
abundance: .
v_gene: TRBV2
j_gene: TRBJ1-2
CDR3aa: CASSLFDRPAGPGYTF
CDR3nt: TGTGCCAGCAGTCTCTTTGACAGGCCGGCCGGCCCCGGCTACACCTTC

d_gene: .
abundance: .
v_gene: TRBV7-9
j_gene: TRBJ2-1
CDR3aa: CASSQSSSNEQFF
CDR3nt: TGTGCCAGCAGCCAATCTAGTTCAAATGAGCAGTTCTTC

d_gene: TRBD2
abundance: .
v_gene: TRBV30
j_gene: TRBJ2-1
CDR3aa: CAWSVEAGGNEQFF
CDR3nt: TGTGCCTGGAGTGTTGAAGCGGGAGGCAATGAGCAGTTCTTC

d_gene: TRBD2
abundance: .
v_gene: TRBV29-1
j_gene: TRBJ2-4
CDR3aa: CSVAGGAKNIQYF
CDR3nt: TGCAGCGTTGCCGGGGGGGCCAAAAACATTCAGTACTTC

d_gene: .
abundance: once
v_gene: TRBV4-3
j_gene: TRBJ1-2
CDR3aa: CASSQDHSGAWDGYTF
CDR3nt: TGCGCCAGCAGCCAAGATCATAGCGGGGCTTGGGATGGCTACACCTTC

d_gene: TRBD2
abundance: .
v_gene: TRBV9
j_gene: TRBJ2-1
CDR3aa: CASSVENSGRVDEQFF
CDR3nt: TGTGCCAGCAGCGTAGAAAATAGCGGGAGGGTTGATGAGCAGTTCTTC

d_gene: TRBD1
abundance: .
v_gene: TRBV12-5
j_gene: TRBJ2-1
CDR3aa: CASGLGQGAVGEQFF
CDR3nt: TGTGCTAGTGGTCTCGGACAGGGGGCAGTTGGTGAGCAGTTCTTC

d_gene: .
abundance: .
v_gene: TRBV5-4
j_gene: TRBJ1-1
CDR3aa: CASSLGGHTEAFF
CDR3nt: TGTGCCAGCAGCTTGGGGGGGCACACTGAAGCTTTCTTT

d_gene: .
abundance: .
v_gene: TRBV14
j_gene: TRBJ2-5
CDR3aa: CASSRVGGAAPSEQYF
CDR3nt: TGTGCCAGCAGCCGGGTGGGGGGGGCCGCCCCATCGGAGCAGTACTTC

d_gene: TRBD2
abundance: .
v_gene: TRBV28
j_gene: TRBJ2-7
CDR3aa: CASSLSTSGSYEQYF
CDR3nt: TGTGCCAGCAGTTTAAGCACTAGCGGGAGCTACGAGCAGTACTTC

d_gene: TRBD2
abundance: .
v_gene: TRBV7-9
j_gene: TRBJ2-2
CDR3aa: CASSRTSGSPGELFF
CDR3nt: TGTGCCAGCAGCAGGACTAGCGGGAGTCCCGGGGAGCTGTTTTTT

d_gene: .
abundance: .
v_gene: TRBV7-9
j_gene: TRBJ2-1
CDR3aa: CASSFKGLPQGGEQFF
CDR3nt: TGTGCCAGCAGCTTTAAAGGACTCCCTCAGGGAGGTGAGCAGTTCTTC

d_gene: TRBD1
abundance: few
v_gene: TRBV19
j_gene: TRBJ2-1
CDR3aa: CASSKLGQGVGGRANEQFF
CDR3nt: TGTGCCAGTAGTAAACTGGGACAGGGGGTGGGCGGGAGGGCCAATGAGCAGTTCTTC

d_gene: .
abundance: .
v_gene: TRBV29-1
j_gene: TRBJ1-2
CDR3aa: CSVEDRQDRGYGYTF
CDR3nt: TGCAGCGTTGAAGATCGGCAGGATCGGGGCTATGGCTACACCTTC

d_gene: TRBD1
abundance: .
v_gene: TRBV5-1
j_gene: TRBJ2-7
CDR3aa: CASSLVGTDEQYF
CDR3nt: TGCGCCAGCAGCTTGGTCGGGACAGACGAGCAGTACTTC

d_gene: .
abundance: few
v_gene: TRBV19
j_gene: TRBJ1-2
CDR3aa: CASSIDEIRPVYGYTF
CDR3nt: TGTGCCAGTAGTATAGATGAGATCCGCCCTGTCTATGGCTACACCTTC

d_gene: TRBD1
abundance: .
v_gene: TRBV7-2
j_gene: TRBJ1-5
CDR3aa: CASSWLDRGLQPQHF
CDR3nt: TGTGCCAGCAGCTGGCTGGACAGGGGCCTTCAGCCCCAGCATTTT

d_gene: .
abundance: .
v_gene: TRBV7-2
j_gene: TRBJ2-7
CDR3aa: CASSLSYYEQYF
CDR3nt: TGTGCCAGCAGCCTCTCTTACTACGAGCAGTACTTC

d_gene: TRBD1
abundance: .
v_gene: TRBV7-6
j_gene: TRBJ2-2
CDR3aa: CASRLGTANTGELFF
CDR3nt: TGTGCCAGCAGACTCGGGACAGCAAACACCGGGGAGCTGTTTTTT

d_gene: .
abundance: once
v_gene: TRBV10-3
j_gene: TRBJ2-3
CDR3aa: CAISGTGVRDTQYF
CDR3nt: TGTGCCATCAGCGGGACTGGGGTGAGAGATACGCAGTATTTT

d_gene: .
abundance: many
v_gene: TRBV11-2
j_gene: TRBJ1-1
CDR3aa: CASRLRQEAFF
CDR3nt: TGTGCCAGCAGACTACGACAGGAAGCTTTCTTT

d_gene: .
abundance: .
v_gene: TRBV6-1
j_gene: TRBJ2-6
CDR3aa: CASSLRQAGANVLTF
CDR3nt: TGTGCCAGCAGTCTTCGACAGGCCGGGGCCAACGTCCTGACTTTC

d_gene: .
abundance: few
v_gene: TRBV6-1
j_gene: TRBJ1-2
CDR3aa: CASSEVGQKHGYTF
CDR3nt: TGTGCCAGCAGTGAAGTAGGACAGAAGCATGGCTACACCTTC

d_gene: TRBD2
abundance: .
v_gene: TRBV28
j_gene: TRBJ2-1
CDR3aa: CASSLWEMSSGYNEQFF
CDR3nt: TGTGCCAGCAGTTTATGGGAGATGTCTAGCGGTTACAATGAGCAGTTCTTC

d_gene: .
abundance: .
v_gene: TRBV28
j_gene: TRBJ2-7
CDR3aa: CASSSPPTGKYEQYF
CDR3nt: TGTGCCAGCAGTTCCCCGCCCACAGGGAAGTACGAGCAGTACTTC

d_gene: .
abundance: .
v_gene: TRBV5-1
j_gene: TRBJ2-3
CDR3aa: CASSLFGGTSTDTQYF
CDR3nt: TGCGCCAGCAGCTTGTTTGGCGGAACTAGCACAGATACGCAGTATTTT

d_gene: .
abundance: .
v_gene: TRBV21-1
j_gene: TRBJ2-7
CDR3aa: CASSKAGPPTYEQYF
CDR3nt: TGTGCCAGCAGCAAAGCCGGTCCCCCTACCTACGAGCAGTACTTC

d_gene: TRBD2
abundance: .
v_gene: TRBV11-3
j_gene: TRBJ2-1
CDR3aa: CASSLESGSYNEQFF
CDR3nt: TGTGCCAGCAGCTTAGAAAGCGGGAGCTACAATGAGCAGTTCTTC

d_gene: .
abundance: .
v_gene: TRBV28
j_gene: TRBJ2-5
CDR3aa: CASSFASPGIRRETQYF
CDR3nt: TGTGCCAGCAGTTTTGCCTCCCCAGGAATCAGGAGGGAGACCCAGTACTTC

d_gene: TRBD2
abundance: .
v_gene: TRBV7-9
j_gene: TRBJ2-5
CDR3aa: CASSLERFLAGGETQYF
CDR3nt: TGTGCCAGCAGCTTAGAACGGTTCTTGGCGGGAGGGGAGACCCAGTACTTC

d_gene: .
abundance: .
v_gene: TRBV7-2
j_gene: TRBJ2-7
CDR3aa: CASSLESYEQYF
CDR3nt: TGTGCCAGCAGCTTAGAGAGCTACGAGCAGTACTTC

d_gene: .
abundance: .
v_gene: TRBV11-3
j_gene: TRBJ2-1
CDR3aa: CASSAEAVSDEQFF
CDR3nt: TGCGCCAGCAGCGCCGAGGCCGTTTCGGATGAGCAGTTCTTC

d_gene: .
abundance: .
v_gene: TRBV11-2
j_gene: TRBJ2-3
CDR3aa: CASSPPFSGIDTDTQYF
CDR3nt: TGTGCCAGCAGCCCCCCTTTCTCGGGTATAGACACAGATACGCAGTATTTT

d_gene: TRBD2
abundance: .
v_gene: TRBV30
j_gene: TRBJ2-7
CDR3aa: CAWSARLAGVSEQYF
CDR3nt: TGTGCCTGGAGTGCCCGACTAGCGGGAGTGAGCGAGCAGTACTTC

d_gene: .
abundance: .
v_gene: TRBV20-1
j_gene: TRBJ2-1
CDR3aa: CSARHYNEQFF
CDR3nt: TGCAGTGCTAGACACTACAATGAGCAGTTCTTC

d_gene: .
abundance: .
v_gene: TRBV5-1
j_gene: TRBJ2-7
CDR3aa: CASSLDSANSYEQYF
CDR3nt: TGCGCCAGCAGCTTGGATAGCGCCAACTCCTACGAGCAGTACTTC

d_gene: TRBD1
abundance: .
v_gene: TRBV2
j_gene: TRBJ1-1
CDR3aa: CASSRDRNTEAFF
CDR3nt: TGTGCCAGCAGCAGGGACAGGAACACTGAAGCTTTCTTT

d_gene: TRBD1
abundance: once
v_gene: TRBV4-2
j_gene: TRBJ2-1
CDR3aa: CASSQPAGQGYNEQFF
CDR3nt: TGTGCCAGCAGCCAACCTGCGGGACAGGGCTACAATGAGCAGTTCTTC

d_gene: TRBD1
abundance: .
v_gene: TRBV9
j_gene: TRBJ1-3
CDR3aa: CASSAGTAIYF
CDR3nt: TGTGCCAGCAGCGCCGGGACAGCAATATATTTT

d_gene: .
abundance: .
v_gene: TRBV28
j_gene: TRBJ1-5
CDR3aa: CASRARGFSGNQPQHF
CDR3nt: TGTGCCAGCAGAGCGAGGGGGTTCTCTGGCAATCAGCCCCAGCATTTT

d_gene: .
abundance: .
v_gene: TRBV7-7
j_gene: TRBJ2-5
CDR3aa: CASSLDPTGTQYF
CDR3nt: TGTGCTAGCAGCCTAGATCCTACGGGGACCCAGTACTTC

d_gene: TRBD2
abundance: .
v_gene: TRBV4-3
j_gene: TRBJ2-1
CDR3aa: CASSYGLAGEYEQFF
CDR3nt: TGCGCCAGCAGCTACGGACTAGCGGGAGAATATGAGCAGTTCTTC

d_gene: .
abundance: .
v_gene: TRBV9
j_gene: TRBJ2-1
CDR3aa: CASSVGGGMGEQFF
CDR3nt: TGTGCCAGCAGCGTAGGAGGGGGAATGGGTGAGCAGTTCTTC

d_gene: TRBD1
abundance: few
v_gene: TRBV6-6
j_gene: TRBJ1-1
CDR3aa: CASMGQGGTEAFF
CDR3nt: TGTGCCAGCATGGGACAGGGGGGTACTGAAGCTTTCTTT

d_gene: .
abundance: .
v_gene: TRBV15
j_gene: TRBJ2-1
CDR3aa: CATSIGGNEQFF
CDR3nt: TGTGCCACCAGCATCGGCGGGAATGAGCAGTTCTTC

d_gene: TRBD1
abundance: .
v_gene: TRBV28
j_gene: TRBJ1-2
CDR3aa: CASLSPGTGYYGYTF
CDR3nt: TGTGCCAGCCTGAGCCCCGGGACAGGGTACTATGGCTACACCTTC

d_gene: .
abundance: .
v_gene: TRBV7-8
j_gene: TRBJ2-7
CDR3aa: CASRSWGNYEQYF
CDR3nt: TGTGCCAGCAGATCTTGGGGCAACTACGAGCAGTACTTC

d_gene: .
abundance: .
v_gene: TRBV5-1
j_gene: TRBJ1-1
CDR3aa: CASSWAGGGNTEAFF
CDR3nt: TGCGCCAGCAGCTGGGCCGGGGGGGGGAACACTGAAGCTTTCTTT

d_gene: TRBD2
abundance: few
v_gene: TRBV18
j_gene: TRBJ2-1
CDR3aa: CASSPEREIYEQFF
CDR3nt: TGTGCCAGCTCACCAGAGCGGGAGATCTATGAGCAGTTCTTC

d_gene: .
abundance: .
v_gene: TRBV19
j_gene: TRBJ2-2
CDR3aa: CASSIQNTGELFF
CDR3nt: TGTGCCAGTAGTATTCAGAACACCGGGGAGCTGTTTTTT

d_gene: .
abundance: .
v_gene: TRBV19
j_gene: TRBJ2-7
CDR3aa: CASSISGGPYEQYF
CDR3nt: TGTGCCAGTAGTATTTCAGGGGGGCCCTACGAGCAGTACTTC

d_gene: TRBD2
abundance: few
v_gene: TRBV6-1
j_gene: TRBJ2-1
CDR3aa: CASSEAGTSYNEQFF
CDR3nt: TGTGCCAGCAGTGAAGCAGGGACTAGTTACAATGAGCAGTTCTTC

d_gene: .
abundance: few
v_gene: TRBV25-1
j_gene: TRBJ1-1
CDR3aa: CASTADMNTEAFF
CDR3nt: TGTGCCAGCACCGCGGACATGAACACTGAAGCTTTCTTT

d_gene: TRBD1
abundance: .
v_gene: TRBV5-1
j_gene: TRBJ2-7
CDR3aa: CASSDTGTGGYEQYF
CDR3nt: TGCGCCAGCAGCGATACCGGGACAGGGGGCTACGAGCAGTACTTC

d_gene: TRBD2
abundance: .
v_gene: TRBV30
j_gene: TRBJ2-7
CDR3aa: CAWSGPGPSRAGGTYEQYF
CDR3nt: TGTGCCTGGAGTGGTCCGGGCCCGTCTCGAGCGGGAGGGACCTACGAGCAGTACTTC

d_gene: .
abundance: few
v_gene: TRBV28
j_gene: TRBJ1-1
CDR3aa: CASSSPGAGNTEAFF
CDR3nt: TGTGCCAGCAGTTCTCCCGGCGCGGGGAACACTGAAGCTTTCTTT

d_gene: .
abundance: .
v_gene: TRBV7-8
j_gene: TRBJ1-4
CDR3aa: CASSLVGGRNEKLFF
CDR3nt: TGTGCCAGCAGCTTAGTCGGGGGTCGAAATGAAAAACTGTTTTTT

d_gene: .
abundance: .
v_gene: TRBV7-2
j_gene: TRBJ1-3
CDR3aa: CASSLVGLAGNTIYF
CDR3nt: TGTGCCAGCAGCTTAGTGGGCTTAGCTGGAAACACCATATATTTT

d_gene: TRBD2
abundance: .
v_gene: TRBV7-2
j_gene: TRBJ2-7
CDR3aa: CASSLAASGLHEQYF
CDR3nt: TGTGCCAGCAGCTTAGCCGCTAGCGGGCTTCACGAGCAGTACTTC

d_gene: TRBD2
abundance: .
v_gene: TRBV6-1
j_gene: TRBJ2-1
CDR3aa: CASSEVWTSGGYNEQFF
CDR3nt: TGTGCCAGCAGTGAAGTCTGGACTAGCGGGGGATACAATGAGCAGTTCTTC